These 15 T cell receptor beta chains came from one sample sequenced in a study of neoadjuvant anti-PD-1 for oral cavity cancer. Clones were read by immunoSEQ multiplex PCR, and TCRdb kept only the in-frame ones, dropping some. This table has approximately 37,000 clones, approximately 90% appearing once. The sequencing here drew on PBMCs, taken before nivolumab (anti-PD-1) treatment. The receptors stem from a person between 35 and 79 years old with oral cavity squamous cell carcinoma.

The genes are TRBV5-4 and TRBJ2-1; D gene ambiguous. Looked up from germline, CDR1 is SGHNT and CDR2 is YYREEE (reference sequence). The germline V and J ends were trimmed by 2 bases and 9 bases, with 12 bases remaining between them. The CDR3 sequence is 13 residues long. CDR3 sequence (DNA): TGTGCCAGCAGCTTTGGACGCCGGATTGAGCAGTTCTTC. This gives the protein CASSFGRRIEQFF.

This chain joins TRBV7-2 and TRBJ2-1; perhaps TRBD2 as D (5 bases). Germline CDR1 is SGHTA and CDR2 is FQGNSA. Trimming pared 3 bases from V and 3 bases from J, leaving 6 bases between. The length of the CDR3 is 13 residues. CDR3 coding DNA: TGTGCCAGCAGCTTTACTAGCTACAATGAGCAGTTCTTC. Its protein product is CASSFTSYNEQFF.

V and J are TRBV19 and TRBJ2-7; possible D gene TRBD1, 6 bases. The CDR3 consists of 15 residues. V lost 6 bases and J 2 bases, leaving 17 bases between the germline ends. Germline CDR1 is LNHDA and CDR2 is SQIVND (reference sequence). CDR3 nucleotide sequence: TGTGCCAGTAGCACAGCCGGGACACCTGCCTACGAGCAGTACTTC. Translation: CASSTAGTPAYEQYF.

This clone turned up a few times. The junction and the germline gene differ at one end; a read error may be behind it. The chain combines TRBV29-1 with TRBJ2-3, with 10 bases lining up with TRBD1. The germline gives CDR1 SQVTM, CDR2 ANQGSEA. This CDR3 has 13 amino acids. CDR3 sequence reads: CSVRRQGAGVWDF. CDR3 coding DNA: TGCAGCGTTAGGAGACAGGGGGCGGGTGTGTGGGATTTT.

With regard to this clone: Other DNA sequences within the sample encode an identical CDR3. This chain joins TRBV6-1 and TRBJ1-5; no clear D. Germline V gene data show CDR1 as MNHNS and CDR2 as SASEGT. The CDR3 has 14 residues. The ends were cut back, 6 bases at V and 4 bases at J, with 13 bases in the middle. The CDR3 DNA reads as TGTGCCAGCAGCGTCGGTCAGATTAATCAGCCCCAGCATTTT. It specifies CASSVGQINQPQHF.

V and J are TRBV2 and TRBJ1-4; 7 bases are a match to TRBD1. This CDR3 has 12 residues. Losses at the gene ends were 6 bases for V and 16 bases for J; bases not matched to a gene: 11. In germline, CDR1 is SNHLY, CDR2 FYNNEI. This CDR3 is CASSLDRVDPFF. The CDR3 coding sequence is TGTGCCAGCAGCCTCGACAGGGTGGATCCGTTTTTT.

This clone appeared a single time. The gene calls are TRBV2 and TRBJ2-7; 7 positions match TRBD1. Unmatched junction bases numbered 9, after V lost 4 bases and J lost 3 bases. Looked up from germline, CDR1 is SNHLY and CDR2 is FYNNEI. The CDR3 is 15 amino acids. Written as DNA, the CDR3 is TGTGCCAGCAGTGGGGAGACAGGGACGGACTACGAGCAGTACTTC. Protein sequence: CASSGETGTDYEQYF.

The chain uses TRBV2 and TRBJ1-1, with TRBD1 matching 8 bases. The CDR3 runs to 12 residues. Germline V gives CDR1 SNHLY, CDR2 FYNNEI. Trimming removed 6 bases from V and 5 bases from J; junction bases left unmatched: 2. CDR3 DNA: TGTGCCAGCAGGGGACAGGCAACTGAAGCTTTCTTT. As protein: CASRGQATEAFF.

The chain combines TRBV7-2 with TRBJ2-2; D could derive from TRBD1 or TRBD2 (6 bases each). The germline V gene encodes CDR1 SGHTA and CDR2 FQGNSA. Between the trimmed V and J ends, which lost 5 bases and 6 bases, there was a span of 13 bases. The CDR3 covers 14 residues. The CDR3 DNA is TGTGCCAGCAGCGGAGGGGGTGTCGCCGGGGAGCTGTTTTTT. This codes for CASSGGGVAGELFF.

The rearrangement joins TRBV19 to TRBJ2-6; a possible D gene is TRBD1 (5 bases). This CDR3 has 16 amino acids. Germline V gene sequence: CDR1 LNHDA, CDR2 SQIVND (reference sequence). With 1 base removed from V and 4 bases from J, the gap between germline ends came to 11 bases. The CDR3 DNA sequence: TGTGCCAGTAGTATAGTTAAGGGGAACGGGGCCAACGTCCTGACTTTC. This gives the protein CASSIVKGNGANVLTF.

This clone is medium-sized. This sequence joins TRBV25-1 and TRBJ2-5, with D hard to call. V gave up 5 bases and J gave up 5 bases, with 6 bases separating them. The CDR3 length is 11 residues. The germline V gene encodes CDR1 MGHDK and CDR2 SYGVNS. CDR3 DNA sequence: TGTGCCAGCAGTCACCGGGAGACCCAGTACTTC. The encoded protein is CASSHRETQYF.

This chain joins TRBV5-4 and TRBJ2-1; a possible D gene is TRBD1 (6 bases). With 0 bases removed from V and 8 bases from J, the gap between germline ends came to 15 bases. The CDR3 totals 15 residues. Looked up from germline, CDR1 is SGHNT and CDR2 is YYREEE (reference sequence). CDR3 DNA sequence: TGTGCCAGCAGCTTGGACCAGGGGATTAAAGATGAGCAGTTCTTC. This gives the protein CASSLDQGIKDEQFF.

The chain employs TRBV19 and TRBJ1-2; D not resolved. CDR1 and CDR2 from the germline V gene are LNHDA and SQIVND (reference sequence). CDR3 length: 13 amino acids. Deletions cut 5 bases from V and 8 bases from J, with 15 bases between. The CDR3: CASSAASGRGYTF. The CDR3 nucleotides are TGTGCCAGTAGTGCCGCGTCTGGGAGGGGCTACACCTTC.

The chain is built from TRBV4-1 and TRBJ1-2; maybe TRBD1 (6 bases). Germline V lookup: CDR1 MGHRA, CDR2 YSYEKL. This CDR3 is 14 amino acids long. V was shortened by 1 base and J by 8 bases, with 14 bases between the two germline ends. The CDR3, as DNA: TGCGCCAGCAGCCAAGCGAACAGGGATGGGGGCTACACCTTC. Protein product: CASSQANRDGGYTF.

J is TRBJ2-1 and V is TRBV13; 8 nucleotides line up with TRBD2. From germline, CDR1 is PRHDT and CDR2 FYEKMQ (reference sequence). V gave up 4 bases and J gave up 0 bases; unmatched junction bases: 2. The CDR3 consists of 15 residues. The CDR3 bases are TGTGCCAGCAGCTGGGGACTAGTCTCCTACAATGAGCAGTTCTTC. It specifies CASSWGLVSYNEQFF.